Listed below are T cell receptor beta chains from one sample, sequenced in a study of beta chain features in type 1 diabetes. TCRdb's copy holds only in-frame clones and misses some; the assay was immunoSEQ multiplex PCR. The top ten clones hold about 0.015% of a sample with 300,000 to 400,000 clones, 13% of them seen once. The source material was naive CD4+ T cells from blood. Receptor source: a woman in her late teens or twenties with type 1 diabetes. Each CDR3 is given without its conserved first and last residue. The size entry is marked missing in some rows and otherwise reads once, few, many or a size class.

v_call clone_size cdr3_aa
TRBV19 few ASGADYYGYT
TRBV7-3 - ASKGPGADTQY
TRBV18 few ASSPRDSNEQF
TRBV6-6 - ASRGDRGQNQPQH
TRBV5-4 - ASSLGGLAAYNEQF
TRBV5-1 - ASSLGLAYSYNEQF
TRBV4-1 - ATENLGGKAPNEQF
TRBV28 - ASSLLSGRQPQH
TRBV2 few ASSSTGSVRYTEAF
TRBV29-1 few SVELGMGAHGNTIY
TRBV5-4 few ASSLESGTGAGDTQY
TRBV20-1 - SARDLSLAY